This T cell receptor beta chain derives from a study of cytomegalovirus exposure and HLA in healthy donors. Study summary: Within the Caucasian-associated ancestry cluster were around 81% of the roughly 380 genotyped donors.

Study-wide results and limits: Relative to the approximately 700-donor mean, N-insertions were reportedly fewer in an Asian-associated ancestry cluster in a later analysis.

In the PCR, 60 Vbeta and 13 Jbeta primers were used. Generated by immunoSEQ multiplex PCR, the TCRdb table keeps only in-frame clones and is missing some. The sample has more than 150,000 clones, 80% seen once. Details on this clone: The antigen is undetermined.

This receptor was identified in a boy younger than 18 in good health and CMV-seronegative. The sequenced sample was PBMCs.

Written as DNA, the CDR3 is TGCGCCAGCAGCAGGGGACAGGGGGCAACCACTGAAGCTTTCTTT. Its protein product is CASSRGQGATTEAFF. The chain links TRBV5-1 to TRBJ1-1; TRBD1 matches 12 bases. The trim removed 4 bases at V and 4 bases at J, leaving 5 bases unmatched. The CDR3 sequence is 15 residues long. CDR1 SGHRS and CDR2 YFSETQ come from the germline V gene.